This is a list of T cell receptor beta chains from one sample in a study of cytomegalovirus exposure and HLA in healthy donors. The protocol was immunoSEQ multiplex PCR, while the TCRdb copy is restricted to in-frame clones and leaves out a portion. Altogether approximately 120,000 clones are present, 70% to 80% being singletons, with the ten largest covering 4%. Sample: PBMCs. The receptor set was obtained from a middle-aged man in good health and CMV-seropositive. The CDR3 runs from the conserved cysteine through the conserved F or W. Fields, in order: clone size, V gene, D gene, J gene, CDR3 DNA, CDR3 protein. D genes are given only for firm matches. The listing skips clone size in some rows; elsewhere it reads once, few, many or a size class.

.	TRBV7-8	TRBD1	TRBJ1-5	TGTGCCAGCAGCTTAGTCAGAGGGGGCGATCAGCCCCAGCATTTT	CASSLVRGGDQPQHF
.	TRBV4-2	.	TRBJ1-2	TGTGCCAGCAGCCAAGATAATCGCGCCTCCTATGGCTACACCTTC	CASSQDNRASYGYTF
.	TRBV18	.	TRBJ2-4	TGTGCCAGCTCCCCGCTAGGCGGATCTGCCAAAAACATTCAGTACTTC	CASSPLGGSAKNIQYF
few	TRBV19	TRBD1	TRBJ1-2	TGTGCCAGTAGTAGAGACAGGGGCCCTGGTGGCTATGGCTACACCTTC	CASSRDRGPGGYGYTF
few	TRBV7-6	TRBD1	TRBJ1-4	TGTGCCAGCAGCTTACAGGGGGGAAATGAAAAACTGTTTTTT	CASSLQGGNEKLFF
.	TRBV27	.	TRBJ1-5	TGTGCCAGCAGTGCCTTAAGGGGAAATCAGCCCCAGCATTTT	CASSALRGNQPQHF
once	TRBV5-4	.	TRBJ1-1	TGTGCCAGCAGGCTTGGAACGGGAAAGGTCACTGAAGCTTTCTTT	CASRLGTGKVTEAFF
.	TRBV5-1	.	TRBJ2-5	TGCGCCAGCAGCTTTAGTGCGGGCGCGGGTAGAGAGACCCAGTACTTC	CASSFSAGAGRETQYF
.	TRBV5-4	TRBD2	TRBJ2-5	TGTGCCAGCAGCTTGGCCCAGGGACTAGCGGGAGAGACCCAGTACTTC	CASSLAQGLAGETQYF
few	TRBV6-5	TRBD1	TRBJ1-1	TGTGCCAGCAGTAGACAGGGGGCGAATAGTGAAGCTTTCTTT	CASSRQGANSEAFF
few	TRBV5-6	TRBD2	TRBJ2-2	TGTGCCAGCAGCTTGGCACTAGCGGGACACACCGGGGAGCTGTTTTTT	CASSLALAGHTGELFF
.	TRBV19	TRBD1	TRBJ1-2	TGTGCCAGTAGCCCAAGTGGGACAGGTAAAGGCGGCTACACCTTC	CASSPSGTGKGGYTF